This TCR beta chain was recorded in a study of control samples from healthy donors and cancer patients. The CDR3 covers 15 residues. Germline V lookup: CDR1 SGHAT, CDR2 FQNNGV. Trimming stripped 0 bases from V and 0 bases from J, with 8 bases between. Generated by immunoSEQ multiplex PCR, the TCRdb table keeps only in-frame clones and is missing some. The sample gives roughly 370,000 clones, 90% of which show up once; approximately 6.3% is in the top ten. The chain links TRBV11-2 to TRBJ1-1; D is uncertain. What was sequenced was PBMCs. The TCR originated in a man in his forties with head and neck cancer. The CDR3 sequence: CASSLENRMNTEAFF. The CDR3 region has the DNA TGTGCCAGCAGCTTAGAGAACAGAATGAACACTGAAGCTTTCTTT.